These T cell receptor beta chains were read from a single sample in a study of molecular identifiers for immune sequencing clone quantification. TCRdb redid the calling of the PCR reads with MiXCR, one entry per CDR3 protein. The sample lists approximately 680,000 distinct CDR3 sequences, 25% occurring once. The sample taken for sequencing was naive CD8+ T cells from blood, with Jurkat cell RNA spiked in. Every receptor here comes from a human donor in good health. Some libraries in this study had Jurkat cell RNA spiked in. Each CDR3 is given with its conserved first and last residue. Fields, in order: J gene, D gene, clone size, V gene, CDR3 DNA, CDR3 protein. A D gene is named only where the DNA matches it firmly. Not every row has a clone size; where given, it reads once, few, many or a size class.

j_call: TRBJ2-7
d_call: .
clone_size: .
v_call: TRBV27
cdr3_nt: TGTGCCAGCAGTTTATCGGGGAATCCCTACGGGCAGTACTTC
cdr3_aa: CASSLSGNPYGQYF

j_call: TRBJ2-4
d_call: TRBD1
clone_size: .
v_call: TRBV10-3
cdr3_nt: TGTGCCATCAGTCTTACAGGGGACGTAGCCAAAAACATTCAGTACTTC
cdr3_aa: CAISLTGDVAKNIQYF

j_call: TRBJ1-1
d_call: .
clone_size: .
v_call: TRBV30
cdr3_nt: TGTGCCTGGAGCCCCATGGGCACTGAAGCTTTCTTT
cdr3_aa: CAWSPMGTEAFF

j_call: TRBJ2-5
d_call: .
clone_size: few
v_call: TRBV18
cdr3_nt: TGTGCCAGCCGATCGGGCGGAAACCAAGAGACCCAGTACTTC
cdr3_aa: CASRSGGNQETQYF

j_call: TRBJ2-1
d_call: .
clone_size: .
v_call: TRBV2
cdr3_nt: TGTGCCAGCAGTGAATTGCAGGGCCGGGGTGAGCAGTTCTTC
cdr3_aa: CASSELQGRGEQFF

j_call: TRBJ1-1
d_call: .
clone_size: many
v_call: TRBV19
cdr3_nt: TGTGCCAGTAGTATAGTAAATACTGAAGCTTTCTTT
cdr3_aa: CASSIVNTEAFF

j_call: TRBJ2-7
d_call: .
clone_size: many
v_call: TRBV5-1
cdr3_nt: TGCGCCAGCAGCTTGGCCGACAGCCACTACGAGCAGTACTTC
cdr3_aa: CASSLADSHYEQYF

j_call: TRBJ2-7
d_call: TRBD2
clone_size: .
v_call: TRBV6-2/TRBV6-3
cdr3_nt: TGTGCCAGCAGCCACGGGGGGGAGACCTACGAGCAGTACTTC
cdr3_aa: CASSHGGETYEQYF

j_call: TRBJ2-2
d_call: .
clone_size: .
v_call: TRBV25-1
cdr3_nt: TGTGCCAGCAGTGACGGGCCGATGAGCACCGGGGAGCTGTTTTTT
cdr3_aa: CASSDGPMSTGELFF

j_call: TRBJ2-2
d_call: TRBD2
clone_size: .
v_call: TRBV28
cdr3_nt: TGTGCCAACAGACTAGCGGGATACACCGGGGAGCTGTTTTTT
cdr3_aa: CANRLAGYTGELFF

j_call: TRBJ1-6
d_call: .
clone_size: few
v_call: TRBV9
cdr3_nt: TGTGCCAGCAGCGTAGGGATTTCACCCCTCCACTTT
cdr3_aa: CASSVGISPLHF

j_call: TRBJ2-3
d_call: .
clone_size: many
v_call: TRBV12-3/TRBV12-4
cdr3_nt: TGTGCCAGCAGTTTAAGGCTAGTTCATACGCAGTATTTT
cdr3_aa: CASSLRLVHTQYF

j_call: TRBJ2-5
d_call: .
clone_size: many
v_call: TRBV2
cdr3_nt: TGTGCCAGCAGTGAAGCCCCCCGCCGGCAAGAGACCCAGTACTTC
cdr3_aa: CASSEAPRRQETQYF

j_call: TRBJ2-3
d_call: TRBD1
clone_size: .
v_call: TRBV7-6
cdr3_nt: TGTGCCAGCAGCCTACCACAGGGGAAAGAGGGTACAGATACGCAGTATTTT
cdr3_aa: CASSLPQGKEGTDTQYF

j_call: TRBJ2-3
d_call: TRBD2
clone_size: few
v_call: TRBV9
cdr3_nt: TGTGCCAGCAGCGGAGCGGGGTTCACAGATACGCAGTATTTT
cdr3_aa: CASSGAGFTDTQYF

j_call: TRBJ2-5
d_call: TRBD2
clone_size: many
v_call: TRBV28
cdr3_nt: TGTGCCAGCAGTTTATCTGCGGGAGGGGCTTGGGGGCCAGAGACCCAGTACTTC
cdr3_aa: CASSLSAGGAWGPETQYF

j_call: TRBJ1-6
d_call: TRBD1
clone_size: .
v_call: TRBV2
cdr3_nt: TGTGCCAGCAGTGAAGCGCGATCTCGTAGGACAGGGGGCGATTCACCCCTCCACTTT
cdr3_aa: CASSEARSRRTGGDSPLHF

j_call: TRBJ2-7
d_call: TRBD1
clone_size: many
v_call: TRBV27
cdr3_nt: TGTGCCAGCAGTTTCGGGACAGGAAGTTACGAGCAGTACTTC
cdr3_aa: CASSFGTGSYEQYF

j_call: TRBJ2-7
d_call: .
clone_size: .
v_call: TRBV30
cdr3_nt: TGTGCCTGGGGGGTTTCCGGACTAGGGGGTCCCTACGAGCAGTACTTC
cdr3_aa: CAWGVSGLGGPYEQYF

j_call: TRBJ2-1
d_call: TRBD1
clone_size: .
v_call: TRBV5-5
cdr3_nt: TGTGCCAGCAGCCCGGACAGGGAGGACAATGAGCAGTTCTTC
cdr3_aa: CASSPDREDNEQFF

j_call: TRBJ1-1
d_call: .
clone_size: many
v_call: TRBV29-1
cdr3_nt: TGCAGCGTTATGACACAGGGTATGAACACTGAAGCTTTCTTT
cdr3_aa: CSVMTQGMNTEAFF

j_call: TRBJ2-3
d_call: .
clone_size: .
v_call: TRBV7-9
cdr3_nt: TGTGCCAGCAGCAACAGTCCTAGCCCCACAGATACGCAGTATTTT
cdr3_aa: CASSNSPSPTDTQYF

j_call: TRBJ1-1
d_call: TRBD1
clone_size: .
v_call: TRBV28
cdr3_nt: TGTGCCAGTGGACAGGGCTTGACCACTGAAGCTTTCTTT
cdr3_aa: CASGQGLTTEAFF

j_call: TRBJ1-4
d_call: .
clone_size: many
v_call: TRBV28
cdr3_nt: TGTGCCAGCAGTTTATCTTTCATGGGGTCGGGAAAACTGTTTTTT
cdr3_aa: CASSLSFMGSGKLFF